A selection of T cell receptor beta chains follows, all from one sample in a study of T cell changes during pregnancy in multiple sclerosis. Clones were read by immunoSEQ multiplex PCR, and TCRdb kept only the in-frame ones, dropping some. The data hold approximately 100,000 clones, with about 90% observed a single time. Sample: peripheral blood, taken before pregnancy. These receptors all come from a female donor with multiple sclerosis, enrolled in a pregnancy study. Each CDR3 is given with its conserved first and last residue. A D gene is named only where the DNA matches it firmly. The size field is filled for only some rows; it gives once, few, many or a size class.

>TRBV4-3|once|-|TRBJ1-1
CASSQVAGSTEAFF
TGCGCCAGCAGCCAAGTGGCGGGATCGACTGAAGCTTTCTTT
>TRBV6-5|-|-|TRBJ2-5
CASSPIETQYF
TGTGCCAGTAGCCCAATAGAGACCCAGTACTTC
>TRBV5-1|-|-|TRBJ1-6
CASSIDRASPLHF
TGCGCCAGCAGCATTGACAGAGCTTCACCCCTCCACTTT
>TRBV10-3|-|TRBD1|TRBJ1-1
CAISPYVQGTTEAFF
TGTGCCATCAGCCCGTACGTACAGGGGACCACTGAAGCTTTCTTT
>TRBV6-5|-|-|TRBJ1-5
CAGNWGVGQPQHF
TGTGCCGGGAATTGGGGGGTAGGTCAGCCCCAGCATTTT
>TRBV21-1|-|-|TRBJ2-7
CASSKPPTSSYEQYF
TGTGCCAGCAGCAAACCCCCGACTAGCTCCTACGAGCAGTACTTC
>TRBV9|-|-|TRBJ1-1
CASSVSTGREAFF
TGTGCCAGCAGCGTCTCGACAGGTCGAGAAGCTTTCTTT
>TRBV4-1|-|TRBD1|TRBJ1-2
CASSQGDRGGYGYTF
TGCGCCAGCAGCCAAGGGGACAGGGGGGGCTATGGCTACACCTTC
>TRBV2|-|TRBD2|TRBJ2-2
CASSIPGTSANRDTGELFF
TGTGCCAGCAGCATACCCGGGACTAGCGCGAATCGGGACACCGGGGAGCTGTTTTTT
>TRBV7-9|-|TRBD1|TRBJ2-7
CASSPGQSYEQYF
TGTGCCAGCAGCCCGGGACAGTCCTACGAGCAGTACTTC
>TRBV19|-|-|TRBJ1-2
CASTWQGGYTF
TGTGCCAGTACTTGGCAGGGCGGCTACACCTTC